The 2 T cell receptor beta chains below come from one sample, sequenced in a study of blood T cell repertoires in COVID-19. Here immunoSEQ multiplex PCR was the method, and the copy in TCRdb shows in-frame clones only, minus some. The repertoire holds 90,000 to 130,000 clones, 76% seen once, with over 3.5% in the top ten. The sequenced sample consisted of peripheral blood. The source of these receptors is a woman of 80 years or more with acute or convalescent COVID-19.

The gene calls are TRBV4-1 and TRBJ2-6, with 8 nucleotides matching TRBD1. CDR3 size: 16 residues. V was pared by 4 bases and J by 2 bases, with 4 bases of the junction left unmatched. CDR1 MGHRA and CDR2 YSYEKL come from the germline V gene. In DNA form, the CDR3 reads TGCGCCAGCAGCCGGATACAGGGGGCTGGGGCCAACGTCCTGACTTTC. This gives the protein CASSRIQGAGANVLTF.

The chain recombines TRBV6-5 with TRBJ2-5; TRBD1 matches at 8 bases. V trimming: 0 bases; J trimming: 5 bases; junction bases outside the gene matches: 5. Germline CDR1 and CDR2: MNHEY and SVGAGI. The CDR3 has 15 amino acids. The CDR3 sequence is CASSYSGQESETQYF. Here the CDR3 DNA reads TGTGCCAGCAGTTACTCGGGACAGGAGTCGGAGACCCAGTACTTC.